What follows are 10 T cell receptor beta chains derived from one specimen sequenced in a study of OX40 agonist ivuxolimab in advanced cancers. Only in-frame clones appear in the TCRdb table, and some are missing; sequencing was by immunoSEQ multiplex PCR. The data contain more than 100,000 clones, approximately 90% of them singletons. The material sequenced was CD4+ or CD8+ T cells sorted from blood, taken in a trial of the OX40 agonist ivuxolimab. These receptors were taken from an adult with an advanced solid tumor such as melanoma, head and neck, liver or kidney cancer.

V and J are TRBV7-3 and TRBJ2-2; possible D gene TRBD1, 5 bases. CDR1 and CDR2 from the germline V gene are SGHTA and FQGTGA. V lost 6 bases to trimming and J lost 4 bases, with 9 bases between them. CDR3 length: 13 amino acids. The CDR3 region has the DNA TGTGCCAGCAGGCCCGACAGCACCGGGGAGCTGTTTTTT. Protein product: CASRPDSTGELFF.

CDR3 nucleotides: TGTGCCAGCGGGGACAGCTACGAGCAGTACTTC. Its protein is CASGDSYEQYF. The chain combines TRBV11-3 with TRBJ2-7; 7 bases agree with TRBD1. Trimming removed 8 bases from V and 3 bases from J; junction bases left unmatched: 1. Germline CDR1 is SGHNT and CDR2 is YENEEA. The CDR3 extends over 11 amino acids. The whole variable domain, filled in from reference TRBV11-3 and TRBJ2-7, reads EAGVVQSPRYKIIEKKQPVAFWCNPISGHNTLYWYLQNLGQGPELLIRYENEEAVDDSQLPKDRFSAERLKGVDSTLKIQPAELGDSAVYLCASGDSYEQYFGPGTRLTVT.

This chain connects TRBV6-5 to TRBJ2-7; maybe TRBD1 (6 bases). Deletions cut 0 bases from V and 3 bases from J, with 12 bases between. The CDR3 sequence is 15 residues long. Looked up from germline, CDR1 is MNHEY and CDR2 is SVGAGI. The CDR3 DNA is TGTGCCAGCAGTTACTCAGGGCAGGGGAGCTACGAGCAGTACTTC. Translation: CASSYSGQGSYEQYF.

This clone has a single count. DNA of the CDR3: TGTGCCAGCAGTGCAGGGGGCGGCACTGAAGCTTTCTTT. Translating it yields CASSAGGGTEAFF. The V gene is TRBV6-4, the J gene TRBJ1-1; 8 bases match TRBD1. V gave up 4 bases and J gave up 4 bases; unmatched junction bases: 2. Germline CDR1 and CDR2: MRHNA and SNTAGT. There are 13 residues in the CDR3.

The chain couples TRBV19 to TRBJ2-2; 9 bases match TRBD1. J lost 4 bases, V lost 5 bases, and 11 bases had no gene match. There are 17 residues in the CDR3. Germline V gene lookup returns CDR1 LNHDA and CDR2 SQIVND (reference sequence). The CDR3 here is CASSADRGPISTGELFF. CDR3 bases: TGTGCCAGTAGTGCGGACAGGGGCCCCATTAGCACCGGGGAGCTGTTTTTT. The variable domain in full, completed from reference TRBV19 and TRBJ2-2, reads DGGITQSPKYLFRKEGQNVTLSCEQNLNHDAMYWYRQDPGQGLRLIYYSQIVNDFQKGDIAEGYSVSREKKESFPLTVTSAQKNPTAFYLCASSADRGPISTGELFFGEGSRLTVL.

This sequence joins TRBV7-2 and TRBJ1-2, with 8 bases aligning to TRBD1. The junction had 7 bases not matched to a gene; V was cut back by 5 bases and J by 5 bases. This CDR3 comprises 14 residues. Germline values: CDR1 SGHTA, CDR2 FQGNSA. CDR3 loop: CASSPKDRVYGYTF. DNA of the CDR3: TGTGCCAGCAGCCCAAAGGACAGGGTTTATGGCTACACCTTC.

The V call is TRBV28, the J call TRBJ1-1, with D unresolved. The V end lost 3 bases, the J end lost 4 bases, and 9 bases lay between the germline ends. The germline V gene has CDR1 MDHEN and CDR2 SYDVKM. There are 13 residues in the CDR3. CDR3 region: CASSFKQGTEAFF. The CDR3 region has the DNA TGTGCCAGCAGTTTTAAGCAAGGCACTGAAGCTTTCTTT.

The chain employs TRBV5-1 and TRBJ2-2, with D maybe TRBD1 (5 bases). Germline CDR1 is SGHRS and CDR2 is YFSETQ. This CDR3 spans 15 amino acids. V gave up 0 bases and J gave up 4 bases, with 10 bases separating them. Here the CDR3 DNA reads TGCGCCAGCAGCTTGGAGGAGACAGCCACCGGGGAGCTGTTTTTT. Translating gives CASSLEETATGELFF.

The chain employs TRBV5-1 and TRBJ2-1; tentative D call: TRBD2 (5 bases). V dropped 3 bases and J dropped 6 bases, with 13 bases sitting between them. The length of the CDR3 is 14 residues. In germline, CDR1 is SGHRS, CDR2 YFSETQ. CDR3 protein: CASSSPTSINEQFF. Written as DNA, the CDR3 is TGCGCCAGCAGCTCACCCACTAGTATCAATGAGCAGTTCTTC. The full variable domain, with the rest looked up from reference TRBV5-1 and TRBJ2-1, is KAGVTQTPRYLIKTRGQQVTLSCSPISGHRSVSWYQQTPGQGLQFLFEYFSETQRNKGNFPGRFSGRQFSNSRSEMNVSTLELGDSALYLCASSSPTSINEQFFGPGTRLTVL.

The gene calls are TRBV15 and TRBJ1-5; possible D gene TRBD1, 5 bases. V was cut by 8 bases and J by 1 base, with 9 bases left in between. Germline V gene data show CDR1 as LNHNV and CDR2 as YYDKDF (reference sequence). The CDR3 runs to 13 residues. The CDR3 protein is CATLGGSNQPQHF. The DNA of the CDR3 is TGTGCCACCCTGGGGGGGAGCAATCAGCCCCAGCATTTT.